This TCR beta chain was identified during a study of T cells after yellow fever vaccination. The CDR3 totals 14 residues. The V gene lost 5 bases and the J gene lost 2 bases, with 11 bases spanning the gap. Germline assignment: CDR1 SGHKS and CDR2 YYEKEE (reference sequence). This clonotype has only a few counts. One entry per CDR3 protein results from TCRdb running MiXCR on the 5' RACE reads. The table shows under 350,000 distinct CDR3 sequences, with 4.1% occurring only once. The sequenced sample was PBMCs, obtained 5 days after the yellow fever booster vaccination. V gene TRBV5-5 combines with J gene TRBJ1-5; D remains unclear. The source is a man aged 18 to 35 who received the YFV17D yellow fever vaccine. The CDR3 spells CASRPGVGNQPQHF. The CDR3 bases are TGTGCCAGCAGGCCAGGAGTGGGCAATCAGCCCCAGCATTTT.